This entry lists 32 T cell receptor beta chains sequenced from one sample in a study of T-cell reconstitution after alpha-beta-depleted transplantation in children. Preparation of the TCRbeta library involved a method that used unique molecular identifiers. Each CDR3 protein gets one entry after TCRdb re-called the PCR reads with MiXCR. The table has about 47,000 distinct CDR3 sequences, around 56% seen once. The sequencing here drew on peripheral blood, taken before TCRalphabeta/CD19-depleted stem cell transplant. Source of these receptors: a boy in the first two years of life with SCID, due to receive a stem cell transplant.

A single count supports this clonotype. The chain employs TRBV19 and TRBJ2-1; 10 positions match TRBD2. The germline V gene encodes CDR1 LNHDA and CDR2 SQIVND (reference sequence). The V and J ends lost 6 bases and 4 bases, in that order; junction bases with no gene match: 6. The CDR3 length is 15 residues. The CDR3 loop is CASSLGGLAYNEQFF. CDR3 bases: TGTGCCAGTAGCCTCGGGGGACTAGCGTACAATGAGCAGTTCTTC.

Many counts were recorded for this clonotype. The chain combines TRBV5-1 with TRBJ2-3; 8 bases line up with TRBD1. The length of the CDR3 is 16 residues. Losses at the gene ends were 4 bases for V and 7 bases for J; bases not matched to a gene: 14. Germline assignment: CDR1 SGHRS and CDR2 YFSETQ. CDR3 coding DNA: TGCGCCAGCAGCCGCAACGGACAGGGCGGAGTAAATACGCAGTATTTT. As protein: CASSRNGQGGVNTQYF.

By proportion, this clonotype is medium-sized. The rearrangement uses TRBV20-1 and TRBJ2-3, with 9 positions matching TRBD2. V lost 2 bases to trimming and J lost 2 bases; unmatched junction nucleotides: 5. The CDR3 is 15 residues long. CDR1 and CDR2 from the germline V gene are DFQATT and SNEGSKA (reference sequence). DNA for the CDR3: TGCAGTGCTAGAAACGAGCGGGGGGCCACAGATACGCAGTATTTT. Protein: CSARNERGATDTQYF.

The chain employs TRBV6-1 and TRBJ2-7; a weak D match, TRBD1 (5 bases). This CDR3 is 14 amino acids long. Germline-derived CDR1 and CDR2 are MNHNS and SASEGT. V was pared by 6 bases and J by 3 bases, with 15 bases between. The DNA for the CDR3 is TGTGCCAGCAGCCCCGCAGGGTCCCTCTACGAGCAGTACTTC. This codes for CASSPAGSLYEQYF.

The chain combines TRBV29-1 with TRBJ2-7; 10 bases map to TRBD2. The germline gives CDR1 SQVTM, CDR2 ANQGSEA. V trimming: 2 bases; J trimming: 3 bases; junction bases outside the gene matches: 1. The CDR3 spans 13 residues. CDR3 in amino acids: CSVELAGDYEQYF. In DNA, the CDR3 is TGCAGCGTTGAACTAGCGGGGGACTACGAGCAGTACTTC.

This clonotype has at least ten counts. The chain uses TRBV7-3 and TRBJ2-1; 11 nucleotides agree with TRBD2. V shed 5 bases, J shed 4 bases, and the junction held 4 bases outside the gene matches. Germline values: CDR1 SGHTA, CDR2 FQGTGA. The length of the CDR3 is 15 residues. In nucleotides, the CDR3 is TGTGCCAGCAGCCTCGGGACTAGCGGTTACAATGAGCAGTTCTTC. It specifies CASSLGTSGYNEQFF.

V and J are TRBV12-3 or TRBV12-4 and TRBJ2-5, with D perhaps matching TRBD2 (6 bases). This CDR3 is built from 16 residues. V was cut by 4 bases and J by 4 bases, with 19 bases left in between. CDR3 sequence: CASSSGTGGLGETQYF. The CDR3 DNA reads as TGTGCCAGCAGTTCCGGGACTGGCGGGTTGGGAGAGACCCAGTACTTC.

The V call is TRBV7-8, the J call TRBJ2-7, with 8 bases aligning to TRBD1. This CDR3 contains 14 residues. Germline values: CDR1 SGHVS, CDR2 FQNEAQ. V dropped 3 bases and J dropped 4; count of bases not matched to a gene: 5. CDR3 in amino acids: CASSFRQGAYEQYF. The CDR3 DNA reads as TGTGCCAGCAGCTTTCGGCAGGGGGCTTACGAGCAGTACTTC. Full variable domain (missing parts from reference TRBV7-8 and TRBJ2-7): GAGVSQSPRYKVAKRGQDVALRCDPISGHVSLFWYQQALGQGPEFLTYFQNEAQLDKSGLPSDRFFAERPEGSVSTLKIQRTQQEDSAVYLCASSFRQGAYEQYFGPGTRLTVT.

This chain uses TRBV24-1 with TRBJ1-1, with D possibly being TRBD1 (5 bases). Germline values: CDR1 KGHDR, CDR2 SFDVKD. V lost 7 bases and J 11 bases, leaving 19 bases between the germline ends. The length of the CDR3 is 13 residues. The CDR3 DNA sequence: TGTGCCACCAGCCTCGACAGCCACGGTCCGGCTTTCTTT. Residues: CATSLDSHGPAFF.

V is TRBV29-1 and J is TRBJ1-2, with 8 nucleotides matching TRBD1. The CDR3 loop spans 15 amino acids. V gave up 7 bases and J gave up 8 bases; unmatched junction bases: 18. The germline V gene encodes CDR1 SQVTM and CDR2 ANQGSEA. CDR3 residues: CSATDRAREVRGYTF. CDR3 sequence (DNA): TGCAGCGCTACGGACAGGGCCCGGGAAGTGAGGGGCTACACCTTC.

Here the CDR3 reads CSVRPSGTYEQYF. CDR3 DNA sequence: TGCAGCGTACGTCCTAGCGGCACCTACGAGCAGTACTTC. The chain combines TRBV29-1 with TRBJ2-7; TRBD2 matches 7 bases. CDR3 length equals 13 residues. The germline V gene encodes CDR1 SQVTM and CDR2 ANQGSEA. V shed 6 bases, J shed 2 bases, and the junction held 7 bases outside the gene matches.

This chain links TRBV7-2 with TRBJ2-5; D ambiguous. Germline lookup yields CDR1 SGHTA and CDR2 FQGNSA. This CDR3 comprises 14 residues. V was cut by 1 base and J by 2 bases, with 8 bases left in between. CDR3 in amino acids: CASSLVARQETQYF. Written as DNA, the CDR3 is TGTGCCAGCAGCTTAGTGGCTAGACAAGAGACCCAGTACTTC.

The J gene is TRBJ2-1, the V gene TRBV15; the match to TRBD2 covers 10 bases. Germline assignment: CDR1 LNHNV and CDR2 YYDKDF (reference sequence). V gave up 5 bases and J gave up 10 bases; unmatched junction bases: 8. This CDR3 has 14 residues. CDR3 nucleotides: TGTGCCACCAGCGGCAGTCTAGCGGGGGTAGAGCAGTTCTTC. This encodes CATSGSLAGVEQFF.

The V call is TRBV5-1, the J call TRBJ1-1, with a weak D call TRBD1 (5 bases). There are 16 residues in the CDR3. Germline V gives CDR1 SGHRS, CDR2 YFSETQ. V was trimmed by 5 bases and J by 0 bases, leaving 17 bases between them. This CDR3 is CASRGKGTVMNTEAFF. CDR3 nucleotides: TGCGCCAGCAGAGGGAAGGGGACGGTCATGAACACTGAAGCTTTCTTT.

This clonotype was seen a few times. The V and J genes are TRBV20-1 and TRBJ2-7, with 7 positions matching TRBD1. Germline V CDR1 and CDR2: DFQATT, SNEGSKA (reference sequence). The junction had 0 bases not matched to a gene; V was cut back by 1 base and J by 0 bases. CDR3 length: 13 residues. The CDR3 reads CSARGDSSYEQYF. As DNA, the CDR3 is TGCAGTGCTAGAGGGGACAGCTCCTACGAGCAGTACTTC.

The chain links TRBV5-1 to TRBJ2-5; 7 positions agree with TRBD2. The germline CDR1 and CDR2 sequences are SGHRS and YFSETQ. V trimming: 0 bases; J trimming: 3 bases; junction bases outside the gene matches: 5. The CDR3 spans 15 residues. CDR3 amino acids: CASSLGLAVEETQYF. CDR3 DNA: TGCGCCAGCAGCTTGGGGCTAGCGGTGGAAGAGACCCAGTACTTC. Full variable domain (outside the CDR3, taken from reference TRBV5-1 and TRBJ2-5): KAGVTQTPRYLIKTRGQQVTLSCSPISGHRSVSWYQQTPGQGLQFLFEYFSETQRNKGNFPGRFSGRQFSNSRSEMNVSTLELGDSALYLCASSLGLAVEETQYFGPGTRLLVL.

This clonotype was found many times. The chain combines TRBV4-1 with TRBJ1-6; no reliable D call. Germline V lookup: CDR1 MGHRA, CDR2 YSYEKL. V lost 4 bases to trimming and J lost 0 bases, with 4 bases between them. The CDR3 length is 14 residues. CDR3 bases: TGCGCCAGCAGCCGGACCTCCTATAATTCACCCCTCCACTTT. This translates into CASSRTSYNSPLHF.

This chain uses TRBV18 with TRBJ2-7; possible D gene TRBD1, 6 bases. The CDR3 runs to 15 residues. CDR1 KGHSH and CDR2 LQKENI come from the germline V gene. Trimming removed 0 bases at V and 3 bases at J, with 12 bases between. The chain's CDR3 is CASSPPGGQYYEQYF. In DNA form, the CDR3 reads TGTGCCAGCTCACCACCAGGCGGACAGTACTACGAGCAGTACTTC.

V is TRBV7-6 and J is TRBJ2-1, with 8 positions matching TRBD2. The CDR3 runs to 15 residues. The ends lost 0 bases at V and 8 bases at J; junction bases unmatched: 6. CDR1 is SGHVS, CDR2 FNYEAQ, per germline. The CDR3: CASSLAAGAGDEQFF. The CDR3 DNA reads as TGTGCCAGCAGCTTAGCAGCGGGGGCGGGGGATGAGCAGTTCTTC.

The chain links TRBV5-1 to TRBJ2-7; tentatively, D is TRBD2 (6 bases). Germline V gene sequence: CDR1 SGHRS, CDR2 YFSETQ. V was clipped by 4 bases and J by 9 bases, with 14 bases between them. The CDR3 is 12 amino acids. The CDR3 region has the DNA TGCGCCAGCAGCCCAGAACTAGCCCCGCAGTACTTC. Its translation is CASSPELAPQYF.

The rearrangement links TRBV20-1 to TRBJ1-2; the D is unclear. Trimming stripped 1 base from V and 8 bases from J, with 11 bases between. CDR3 length equals 12 residues. From germline, CDR1 is DFQATT and CDR2 SNEGSKA (reference sequence). The CDR3 nucleotides are TGCAGTGCTAGAGTTTCGGGGTGGGGCTACACCTTC. It specifies CSARVSGWGYTF.

The chain employs TRBV25-1 and TRBJ1-1; TRBD1 matches at 9 bases. CDR1 is MGHDK and CDR2 is SYGVNS in the germline V gene. This CDR3 comprises 15 residues. V lost 3 bases to trimming and J lost 3 bases; unmatched junction nucleotides: 5. The CDR3 nucleotides are TGTGCCAGCAGTGACCGGAGGACAGGGGACACTGAAGCTTTCTTT. Its translation is CASSDRRTGDTEAFF.

The J gene is TRBJ2-5, the V gene TRBV7-2; the match to TRBD2 covers 10 bases. Per germline, CDR1 SGHTA and CDR2 FQGNSA. The length of the CDR3 is 15 residues. Trimming removed 5 bases from V and 3 bases from J; junction bases left unmatched: 6. The CDR3 bases are TGTGCCAGCAGCCACAGCGGGGGGGCGGAAGAGACCCAGTACTTC. Translated, it gives CASSHSGGAEETQYF. The entire variable domain, with the rest obtained from reference TRBV7-2 and TRBJ2-5, is as follows: GAGVSQSPSNKVTEKGKDVELRCDPISGHTALYWYRQSLGQGLEFLIYFQGNSAPDKSGLPSDRFSAERTGGSVSTLTIQRTQQEDSAVYLCASSHSGGAEETQYFGPGTRLLVL.

The chain links TRBV5-1 to TRBJ1-2; perhaps TRBD1 as D (6 bases). In germline, CDR1 is SGHRS, CDR2 YFSETQ. The CDR3 covers 19 residues. Trimming cost V 0 bases and J 4 bases, with 25 bases left between them. The CDR3 coding sequence is TGCGCCAGCAGCTTGGTGGGTCGCGAACGGCAAGGGGGATCCTATGGCTACACCTTC. Its translation is CASSLVGRERQGGSYGYTF.

The chain is built from TRBV12-3 or TRBV12-4 and TRBJ2-1, with TRBD2 matching over 11 bases. The CDR3 extends over 15 amino acids. With 5 bases clipped from V and 6 bases from J, the junction kept 6 bases outside the gene matches. CDR3 in DNA: TGTGCCAGCAGTGCCACTAGCGGGGGACCCAATGAGCAGTTCTTC. This encodes CASSATSGGPNEQFF.

This clonotype was counted a few times. This sequence joins TRBV28 and TRBJ2-2; D is unclear. From germline, CDR1 is MDHEN and CDR2 SYDVKM. Between the trimmed V and J ends, which lost 3 bases and 5 bases, there was a span of 19 bases. The CDR3 covers 17 residues. CDR3 region: CASSFSGVVPATGELFF. The CDR3, as DNA: TGTGCCAGCAGTTTCTCTGGAGTGGTTCCGGCGACCGGGGAGCTGTTTTTT.

The chain has TRBV7-9 and TRBJ1-1; D is unclear. Germline V CDR1 and CDR2: SEHNR, FQNEAQ (reference sequence). V was cut by 6 bases and J by 11 bases, with 13 bases left in between. There are 11 residues in the CDR3. DNA of the CDR3: TGTGCCAGCAGTCCCCTTAGTGTGGCTTTCTTT. Translated: CASSPLSVAFF.

The rearrangement joins TRBV20-1 to TRBJ2-5; 8 bases map to TRBD2. CDR3 size: 14 residues. Germline loops: CDR1 DFQATT, CDR2 SNEGSKA (reference sequence). J was trimmed by 2 bases and V by 1 base; bases with no gene match: 3. The CDR3 sequence: CSARGAGAQETQYF. As DNA, the CDR3 is TGCAGTGCTAGAGGAGCGGGGGCACAAGAGACCCAGTACTTC.

V usage is TRBV4-2 and J usage is TRBJ2-3; D gene ambiguous. Germline lookup yields CDR1 LGHNA and CDR2 YNFKEQ. V gave up 0 bases and J gave up 2 bases, with 6 bases separating them. The CDR3 runs 14 residues. As DNA, the CDR3 is TGTGCCAGCAGCCAAGATCCCCTCACAGATACGCAGTATTTT. It translates to CASSQDPLTDTQYF.

This clonotype was counted a single time. This rearrangement joins TRBV4-1 to TRBJ2-7, with a possible D match to TRBD1 (5 bases). The CDR3 runs 12 residues. Germline assignment: CDR1 MGHRA and CDR2 YSYEKL. The germline V and J ends were trimmed by 5 bases and 5 bases, with 10 bases remaining between them. DNA of the CDR3: TGCGCCAGCAGCAAGGCAGGGCACGAGCAGTACTTC. This translates into CASSKAGHEQYF.

V is TRBV7-2 and J is TRBJ2-1, with TRBD2 matching 10 bases. Losses at the gene ends were 6 bases for V and 3 bases for J; bases not matched to a gene: 5. CDR1 is SGHTA and CDR2 is FQGNSA in the germline V gene. The CDR3 spans 15 residues. The CDR3 protein is CASRSSGGVYNEQFF. The CDR3 DNA is TGTGCCAGCAGATCAAGCGGGGGGGTCTACAATGAGCAGTTCTTC.

The rearrangement links TRBV12-3 or TRBV12-4 to TRBJ2-1, with D uncertain. This CDR3 comprises 10 residues. Trimming removed 5 bases from V and 9 bases from J, with 5 bases in between. CDR3 in amino acids: CASSRTEQFF. CDR3 DNA: TGTGCCAGCAGTCGAACTGAGCAGTTCTTC.